In its sample, the clone carrying this T cell receptor (beta chain) was seen many times. The sample comes from a study of read filtering for tumor transcriptome and immune sequencing. Study at large: IR-seq gave about 3.5 to 10.27 million TCR reads per sample; RNA-seq gave about 80 to 1,400.

Sampling of bone marrow took place during active disease in every patient. V was trimmed by 11 bases and J by 1 base, leaving 14 bases between them. The length of the CDR3 is 13 residues. Germline CDR1 is LNHDA and CDR2 is SQIVND (reference sequence). From 300 to 400 ng of RNA, a library with molecular barcoded alpha/delta and beta/gamma adaptors was made. TCRdb called the reads again in MiXCR, with one record for every CDR3 protein. In the table there are 30,000 to 50,000 distinct CDR3 sequences, around 11% of which are singletons. Input material: a population of CD138-negative cells sorted from bone marrow. The origin of this receptor is a donor aged 40 or over with multiple myeloma. The chain combines TRBV19 with TRBJ1-1; perhaps TRBD1 as D (5 bases). The CDR3: CAGSAGGNTEAFF. The CDR3 nucleotides are TGTGCCGGCTCAGCGGGGGGGAACACTGAAGCTTTCTTT. Full variable domain (outside the CDR3, taken from reference TRBV19 and TRBJ1-1): DGGITQSPKYLFRKEGQNVTLSCEQNLNHDAMYWYRQDPGQGLRLIYYSQIVNDFQKGDIAEGYSVSREKKESFPLTVTSAQKNPTAFYLCAGSAGGNTEAFFGQGTRLTVV.